This T cell receptor beta chain was documented in a study of identical twins. Whole-study results and caveats: Low generation probability was overrepresented in out-of-frame alpha sequences shared by twins.

cDNA carried unique molecular identifiers, and a universal primer site was added by template switching. From the 5' RACE reads, TCRdb called clonotypes with MiXCR, one entry per CDR3 protein. The repertoire has some 440,000 distinct CDR3 sequences, more than 20% of them found once; the top ten carry 2.9%. Note on this clonotype: Its antigen is undetermined.

Germline V CDR1 and CDR2: SGHRS, YFSETQ. The CDR3 sequence is 17 residues long. The V end was cut by 0 bases, the J end by 2 bases, with 17 bases between. The sample was also linked to a second study, of T cells expressing NK-cell markers. That work contributes: These same clonotypes (in a few donors) also led the CD3+CD56-NKG2C+ fraction.

Sample: CD4+ T cells sorted from blood. This TCR derives from a woman under 30 in good health. The V call is TRBV5-1, the J call TRBJ1-1; D uncertain. CDR3 sequence (DNA): TGCGCCAGCAGCTTGGGTGGGATCGGGGAAGGAAACACTGAAGCTTTCTTT. It is translated as CASSLGGIGEGNTEAFF.